The present T cell receptor (beta chain) was sequenced within a study of T-cell memory formation after mild COVID-19. The CDR3 consists of 12 residues. Germline assignment: CDR1 LNHNV and CDR2 YYDKDF (reference sequence). Trimming cost V 11 bases and J 1 base, with 11 bases left between them. TCR alpha and TCR beta cDNA libraries carrying sample barcodes and UMIs came from 5'RACE with constant-segment primers. TCRdb independently ran MiXCR on the 5' RACE reads; one entry per CDR3 protein. This table has tens of thousands of distinct CDR3 sequences, roughly 7% appearing once. There are many counts of this clonotype. Its antigen is undetermined. Study-wide findings and caveats: Among clones contracting day 15 to 85, CD4/CD8 was balanced, whereas later expanders leaned CD4+. That cross-reactive memory joined was suggested by some responding clones appearing in pre-infection memory.

This chain joins TRBV15 and TRBJ1-1, with a tentative D call TRBD1 (6 bases). The clonotype was recovered from an adult who had mild COVID-19 (a few samples of this study predate the infection). Cell type and time point are not known. Sequenced: PBMCs or a T cell subset sorted from them (not recorded which). The CDR3 nucleotides are TGTGCCGCCGGGGGGGCGAACACTGAAGCTTTCTTT. Translating it yields CAAGGANTEAFF.